This paragraph reports one TCR beta chain. Its antigen is not identified. The assay was immunoSEQ multiplex PCR, and TCRdb's table has in-frame clones only and misses some. The sample has 77,000 or so clones, just under 95% seen once. These data come from a study of OX40 agonist ivuxolimab in advanced cancers. Across the study: People in dose escalation had one of these cancers: hepatocellular carcinoma, melanoma, renal cell or head and neck cancer.

This CDR3 has 15 residues. Germline assignment: CDR1 MNHEY and CDR2 SMNVEV (reference sequence). The V and J ends lost 5 bases and 4 bases respectively, with 15 bases between them. General study results and limits: Clonal expansion by week 6 occurred in CD4+ and CD8+ blood T cells (at 0.1 to 3.0 mg/kg).

The clonotype was recovered from an adult with an advanced solid tumor such as melanoma, head and neck, liver or kidney cancer. This sample comprised CD4+ or CD8+ T cells sorted from blood, obtained in a trial of the OX40 agonist ivuxolimab. The chain is built from TRBV27 and TRBJ2-1; tentative D call: TRBD1 (6 bases). CDR3 protein: CASSRPGQPYNEQFF. CDR3 in DNA: TGTGCCAGCAGTCGACCGGGACAACCATACAATGAGCAGTTCTTC.